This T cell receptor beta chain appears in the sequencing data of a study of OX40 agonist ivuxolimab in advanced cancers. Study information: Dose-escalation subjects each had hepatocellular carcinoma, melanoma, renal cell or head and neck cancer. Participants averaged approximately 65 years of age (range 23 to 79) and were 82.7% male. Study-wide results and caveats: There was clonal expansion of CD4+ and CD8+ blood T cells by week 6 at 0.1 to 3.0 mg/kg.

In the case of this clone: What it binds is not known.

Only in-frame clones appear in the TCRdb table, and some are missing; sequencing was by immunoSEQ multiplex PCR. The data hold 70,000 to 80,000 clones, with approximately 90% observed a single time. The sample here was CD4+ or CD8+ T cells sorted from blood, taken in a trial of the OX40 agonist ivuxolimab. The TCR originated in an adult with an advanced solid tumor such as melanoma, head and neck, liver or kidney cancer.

The CDR3 nucleotides read TGTGCCAGTAGTACAGGGACTAGCGGGAGTTCCTACAATGAGCAGTTCTTC. This gives the protein CASSTGTSGSSYNEQFF. The chain carries TRBV19 and TRBJ2-1; 14 positions agree with TRBD2. This CDR3 contains 17 residues. Germline CDR1 LNHDA, CDR2 SQIVND (reference sequence). V was clipped by 4 bases and J by 1 base; unmatched bases: 3.